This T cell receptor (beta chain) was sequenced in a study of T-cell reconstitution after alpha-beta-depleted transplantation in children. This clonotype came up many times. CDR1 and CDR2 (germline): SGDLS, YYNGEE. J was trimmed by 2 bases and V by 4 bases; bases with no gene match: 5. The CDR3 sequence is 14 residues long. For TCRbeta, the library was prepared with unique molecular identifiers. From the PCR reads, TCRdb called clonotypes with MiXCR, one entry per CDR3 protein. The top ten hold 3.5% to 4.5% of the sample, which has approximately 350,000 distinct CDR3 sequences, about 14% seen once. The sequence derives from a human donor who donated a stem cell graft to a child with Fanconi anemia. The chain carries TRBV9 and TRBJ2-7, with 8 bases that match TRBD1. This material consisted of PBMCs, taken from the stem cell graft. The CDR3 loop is CASSSQGAAYEQYF. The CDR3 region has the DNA TGTGCCAGCAGCTCCCAGGGGGCCGCCTACGAGCAGTACTTC.